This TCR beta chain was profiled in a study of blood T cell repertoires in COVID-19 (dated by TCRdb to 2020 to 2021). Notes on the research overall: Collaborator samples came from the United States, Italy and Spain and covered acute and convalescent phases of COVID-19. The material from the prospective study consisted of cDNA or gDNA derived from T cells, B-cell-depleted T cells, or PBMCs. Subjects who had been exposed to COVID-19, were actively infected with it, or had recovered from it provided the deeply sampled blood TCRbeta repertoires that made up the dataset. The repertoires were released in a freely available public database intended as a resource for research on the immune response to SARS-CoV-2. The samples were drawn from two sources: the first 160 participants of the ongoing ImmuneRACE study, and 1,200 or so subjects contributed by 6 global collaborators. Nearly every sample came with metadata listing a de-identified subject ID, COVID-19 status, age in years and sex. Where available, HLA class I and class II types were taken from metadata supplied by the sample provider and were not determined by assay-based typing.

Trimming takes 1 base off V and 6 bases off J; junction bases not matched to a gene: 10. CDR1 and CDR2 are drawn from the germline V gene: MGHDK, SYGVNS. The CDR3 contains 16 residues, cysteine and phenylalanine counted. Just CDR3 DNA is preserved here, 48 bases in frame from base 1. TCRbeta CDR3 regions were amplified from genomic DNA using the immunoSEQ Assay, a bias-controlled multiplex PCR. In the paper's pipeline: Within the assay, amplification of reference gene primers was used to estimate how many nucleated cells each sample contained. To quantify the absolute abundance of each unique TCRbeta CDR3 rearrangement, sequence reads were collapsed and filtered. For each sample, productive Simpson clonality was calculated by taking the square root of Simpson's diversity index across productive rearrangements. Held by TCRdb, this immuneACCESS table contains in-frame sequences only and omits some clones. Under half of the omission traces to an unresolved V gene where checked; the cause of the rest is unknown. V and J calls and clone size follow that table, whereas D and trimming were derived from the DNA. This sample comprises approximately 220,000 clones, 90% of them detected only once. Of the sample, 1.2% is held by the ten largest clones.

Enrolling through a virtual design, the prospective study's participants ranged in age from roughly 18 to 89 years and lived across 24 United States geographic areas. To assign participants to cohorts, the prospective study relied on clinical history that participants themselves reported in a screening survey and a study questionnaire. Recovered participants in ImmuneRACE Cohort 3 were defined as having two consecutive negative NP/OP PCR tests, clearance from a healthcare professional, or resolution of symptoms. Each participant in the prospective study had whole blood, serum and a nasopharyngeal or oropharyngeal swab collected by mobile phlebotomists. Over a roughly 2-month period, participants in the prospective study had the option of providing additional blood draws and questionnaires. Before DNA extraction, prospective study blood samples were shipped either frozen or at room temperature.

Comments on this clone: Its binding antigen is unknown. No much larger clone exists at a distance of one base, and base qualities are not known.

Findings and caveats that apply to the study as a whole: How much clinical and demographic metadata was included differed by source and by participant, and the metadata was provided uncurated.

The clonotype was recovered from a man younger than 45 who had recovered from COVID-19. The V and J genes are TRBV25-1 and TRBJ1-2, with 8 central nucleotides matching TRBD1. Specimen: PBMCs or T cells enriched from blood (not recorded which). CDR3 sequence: CASSELGTGTYNGYTF. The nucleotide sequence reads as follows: TGTGCCAGCAGTGAATTGGGGACAGGAACTTACAATGGCTACACCTTC.